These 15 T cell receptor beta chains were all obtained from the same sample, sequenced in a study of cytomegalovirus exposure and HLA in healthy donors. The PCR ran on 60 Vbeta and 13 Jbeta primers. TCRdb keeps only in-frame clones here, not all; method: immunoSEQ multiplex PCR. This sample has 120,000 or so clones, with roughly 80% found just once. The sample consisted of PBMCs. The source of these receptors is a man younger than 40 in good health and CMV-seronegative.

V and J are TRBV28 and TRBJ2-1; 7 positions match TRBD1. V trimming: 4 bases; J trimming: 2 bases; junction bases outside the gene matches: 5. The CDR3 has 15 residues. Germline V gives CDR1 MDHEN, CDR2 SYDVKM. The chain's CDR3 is CASSSTGDPYNEQFF. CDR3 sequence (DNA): TGTGCCAGCAGTTCAACAGGGGACCCCTACAATGAGCAGTTCTTC.

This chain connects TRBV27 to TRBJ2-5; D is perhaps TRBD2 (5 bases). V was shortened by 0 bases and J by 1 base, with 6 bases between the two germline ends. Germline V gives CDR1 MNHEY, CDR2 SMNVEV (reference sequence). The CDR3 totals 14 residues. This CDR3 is CASSLSSAQETQYF. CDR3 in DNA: TGTGCCAGCAGTTTATCTAGCGCCCAAGAGACCCAGTACTTC.

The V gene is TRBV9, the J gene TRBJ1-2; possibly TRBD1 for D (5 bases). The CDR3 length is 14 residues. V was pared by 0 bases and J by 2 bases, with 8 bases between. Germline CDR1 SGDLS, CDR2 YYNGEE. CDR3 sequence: CASSVVDSNYGYTF. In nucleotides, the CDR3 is TGTGCCAGCAGCGTAGTTGACAGCAACTATGGCTACACCTTC.

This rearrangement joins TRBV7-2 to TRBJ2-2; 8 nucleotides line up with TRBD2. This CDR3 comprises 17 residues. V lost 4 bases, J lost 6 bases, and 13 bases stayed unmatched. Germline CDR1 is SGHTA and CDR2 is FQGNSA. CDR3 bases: TGTGCCAGCAGCTACGCCGGAGCTAGCGGGCGATCCGGGGAGCTGTTTTTT. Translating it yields CASSYAGASGRSGELFF.

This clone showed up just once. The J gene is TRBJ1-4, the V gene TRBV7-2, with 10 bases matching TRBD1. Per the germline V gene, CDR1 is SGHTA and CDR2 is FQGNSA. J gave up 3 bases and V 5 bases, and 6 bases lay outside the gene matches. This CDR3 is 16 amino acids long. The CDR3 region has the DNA TGTGCCAGCAGCCCTGACAGGGGGCTGTCTAATGAAAAACTGTTTTTT. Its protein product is CASSPDRGLSNEKLFF.

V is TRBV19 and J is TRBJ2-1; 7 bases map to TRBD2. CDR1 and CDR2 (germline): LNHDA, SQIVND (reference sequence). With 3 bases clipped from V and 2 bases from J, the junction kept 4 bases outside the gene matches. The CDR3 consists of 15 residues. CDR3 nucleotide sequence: TGTGCCAGTAGTATTTGGGGGGGAGCCTACAATGAGCAGTTCTTC. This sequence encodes CASSIWGGAYNEQFF. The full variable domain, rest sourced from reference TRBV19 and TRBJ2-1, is DGGITQSPKYLFRKEGQNVTLSCEQNLNHDAMYWYRQDPGQGLRLIYYSQIVNDFQKGDIAEGYSVSREKKESFPLTVTSAQKNPTAFYLCASSIWGGAYNEQFFGPGTRLTVL.

This CDR3 reads CASSSGQGGYGYTF. The CDR3 DNA reads TGTGCCAGCAGCTCTGGACAGGGGGGGTATGGCTACACCTTC. The J gene is TRBJ1-2, the V gene TRBV6-5, with TRBD1 identical over 10 bases. V shed 6 bases, J shed 5 bases, and the junction held 6 bases outside the gene matches. The germline CDR1 and CDR2 sequences are MNHEY and SVGAGI. The CDR3 spans 14 residues.

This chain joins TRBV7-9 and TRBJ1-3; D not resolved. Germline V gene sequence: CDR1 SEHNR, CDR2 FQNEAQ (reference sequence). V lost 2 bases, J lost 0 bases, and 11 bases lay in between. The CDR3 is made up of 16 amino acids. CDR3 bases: TGTGCCAGCAGCTTACGGGAACACAGCTCTGGAAACACCATATATTTT. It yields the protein CASSLREHSSGNTIYF.

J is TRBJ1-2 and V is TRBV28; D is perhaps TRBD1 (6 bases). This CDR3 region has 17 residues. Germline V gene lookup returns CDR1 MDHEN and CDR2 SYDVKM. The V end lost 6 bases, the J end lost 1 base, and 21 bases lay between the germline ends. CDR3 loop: CASSSIIWGPGNYGYTF. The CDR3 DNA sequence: TGTGCCAGCAGCTCAATTATATGGGGGCCTGGTAACTATGGCTACACCTTC.

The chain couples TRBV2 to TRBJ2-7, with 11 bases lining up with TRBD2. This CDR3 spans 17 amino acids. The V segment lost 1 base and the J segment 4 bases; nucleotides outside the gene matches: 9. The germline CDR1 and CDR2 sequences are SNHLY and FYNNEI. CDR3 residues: CASSEVLVAGGRYEQYF. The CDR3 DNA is TGTGCCAGCAGTGAAGTCTTAGTAGCGGGGGGGCGGTACGAGCAGTACTTC.

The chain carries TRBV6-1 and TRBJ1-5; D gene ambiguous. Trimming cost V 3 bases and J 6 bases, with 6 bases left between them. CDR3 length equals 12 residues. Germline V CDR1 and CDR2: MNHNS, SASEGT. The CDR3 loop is CASSEVAQPQHF. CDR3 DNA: TGTGCCAGCAGTGAGGTAGCTCAGCCCCAGCATTTT.

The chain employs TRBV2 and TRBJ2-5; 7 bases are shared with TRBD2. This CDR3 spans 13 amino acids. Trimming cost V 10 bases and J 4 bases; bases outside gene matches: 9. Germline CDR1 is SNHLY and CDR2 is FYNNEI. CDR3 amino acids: CATGGWGGETQYF. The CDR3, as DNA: TGTGCCACCGGCGGTTGGGGGGGAGAGACCCAGTACTTC. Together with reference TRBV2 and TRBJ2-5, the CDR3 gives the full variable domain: EPEVTQTPSHQVTQMGQEVILRCVPISNHLYFYWYRQILGQKVEFLVSFYNNEISEKSEIFDDQFSVERPDGSNFTLKIRSTKLEDSAMYFCATGGWGGETQYFGPGTRLLVL.

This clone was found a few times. The CDR3 protein is CASSPLTSPRAYEQYF. The DNA of the CDR3 is TGTGCCAGCAGCCCCCTGACTAGTCCGAGGGCCTACGAGCAGTACTTC. V and J are TRBV7-8 and TRBJ2-7; tentatively, D is TRBD2 (6 bases). Looked up from germline, CDR1 is SGHVS and CDR2 is FQNEAQ. V lost 5 bases and J lost 2, with 19 bases in between. The CDR3 extends over 16 amino acids.

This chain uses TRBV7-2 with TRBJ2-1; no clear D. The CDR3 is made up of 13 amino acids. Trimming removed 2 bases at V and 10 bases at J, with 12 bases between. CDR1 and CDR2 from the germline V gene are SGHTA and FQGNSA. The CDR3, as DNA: TGTGCCAGCAGCTTATTATCGCGGCGCGAGCAGTTCTTC. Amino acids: CASSLLSRREQFF.

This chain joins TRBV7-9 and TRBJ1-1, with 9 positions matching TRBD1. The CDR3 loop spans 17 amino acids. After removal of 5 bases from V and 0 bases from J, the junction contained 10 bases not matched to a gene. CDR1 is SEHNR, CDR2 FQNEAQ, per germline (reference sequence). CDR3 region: CASSGGTGKGLNTEAFF. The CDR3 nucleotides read TGTGCCAGCAGCGGGGGGACAGGGAAAGGACTGAACACTGAAGCTTTCTTT.